These T cell receptor beta chains were read from a single sample in a study of blood T cell repertoires in COVID-19. Generated by immunoSEQ multiplex PCR, the TCRdb table keeps only in-frame clones and is missing some. The sample consists of about 350,000 clones, 88% of them appearing once. Sequences were obtained from PBMCs or T cells enriched from blood (not recorded which). The receptor source for this set is a woman in her twenties or thirties who had been exposed to COVID-19. Each CDR3 is given with its conserved first and last residue. The D gene is left open where the match is weak. The size entry is marked missing in some rows and otherwise reads once, few, many or a size class.

D gene	V gene	J gene	clone size	CDR3 protein	CDR3 DNA
.	TRBV5-1	TRBJ2-7	.	CASSSADHQWDYEQYF	TGCGCCAGCAGCTCAGCGGACCACCAATGGGACTACGAGCAGTACTTC
TRBD2	TRBV13	TRBJ2-1	.	CASSLGAGGLVDEQFF	TGTGCCAGCAGCTTAGGAGCGGGAGGGCTTGTCGATGAGCAGTTCTTC
.	TRBV9	TRBJ1-1	.	CASSASTAGTEAFF	TGTGCCAGCAGCGCCTCGACGGCGGGGACTGAAGCTTTCTTT
TRBD2	TRBV7-3	TRBJ2-7	.	CASSLTGLAGIYEQYF	TGTGCCAGCAGCTTAACGGGACTAGCGGGGATCTACGAGCAGTACTTC
TRBD1	TRBV19	TRBJ1-6	.	CASSIGTGDNSPLHF	TGTGCCAGTAGTATCGGGACAGGAGATAATTCACCCCTCCACTTT
TRBD1	TRBV6-1	TRBJ2-5	.	CASSDGTGDGETQYF	TGTGCCAGCAGTGACGGGACAGGGGATGGAGAGACCCAGTACTTC
TRBD2	TRBV18	TRBJ2-7	.	CASSPGLAAGDYEQYF	TGTGCCAGCTCACCAGGACTAGCGGCAGGGGACTACGAGCAGTACTTC
.	TRBV4-2	TRBJ2-3	.	CASSHLSWAAAGPDTDTQYF	TGTGCCAGCAGCCACCTAAGTTGGGCAGCGGCCGGACCCGACACAGATACGCAGTATTTT
.	TRBV7-9	TRBJ1-1	.	CASSLAASSEAFF	TGTGCCAGCAGCTTAGCTGCTTCGAGTGAAGCTTTCTTT
.	TRBV6-5	TRBJ2-3	.	CASSYSAGSDTQYF	TGTGCCAGCAGTTACTCGGCAGGGTCAGATACGCAGTATTTT
TRBD2	TRBV6-5	TRBJ2-1	once	CATRLAGDYNEQFF	TGTGCCACCCGACTAGCGGGCGATTACAATGAGCAGTTCTTC
.	TRBV6-5	TRBJ1-2	.	CASRSTEGGYTF	TGTGCCAGCAGGTCTACAGAGGGTGGCTACACCTTC
TRBD1	TRBV27	TRBJ1-6	few	CASSPGTGNSPLHF	TGTGCCAGCAGCCCCGGGACAGGGAATTCACCCCTCCACTTT
TRBD1	TRBV2	TRBJ1-5	.	CASRGGTGNQPQHF	TGTGCCAGCCGAGGTGGGACAGGGAATCAGCCCCAGCATTTT
.	TRBV29-1	TRBJ2-2	.	CSTRQTGMNTGELFF	TGCAGCACCAGACAGACAGGAATGAACACCGGGGAGCTGTTTTTT
TRBD1	TRBV23-1	TRBJ2-5	.	CASRLSGPGTGGQETQYF	TGCGCCAGCAGACTCTCTGGTCCCGGGACAGGGGGTCAAGAGACCCAGTACTTC
TRBD1	TRBV30	TRBJ1-2	.	CAWAGTGSWLDGYTF	TGTGCCTGGGCCGGGACAGGGAGTTGGCTGGATGGCTACACCTTC
.	TRBV3-1/TRBV3-2	TRBJ2-7	.	CASSQDLSSYEQYF	TGTGCCAGCAGCCAAGATCTTTCCAGCTACGAGCAGTACTTC
.	TRBV10-3	TRBJ1-1	.	CAIRIQGRNTEAFF	TGTGCCATCAGAATACAGGGAAGGAACACTGAAGCTTTCTTT
.	TRBV10-1	TRBJ2-5	.	CASSDGRLQETQYF	TGCGCCAGCAGTGACGGGAGATTACAAGAGACCCAGTACTTC
.	TRBV7-8	TRBJ1-1	.	CASSGHTEAFF	TGTGCCTCCTCAGGGCACACTGAAGCTTTCTTT
.	TRBV28	TRBJ2-7	.	CASSANPGIGHREQYF	TGTGCCAGCAGTGCGAATCCCGGGATAGGGCATCGGGAGCAGTACTTC
TRBD1	TRBV13	TRBJ1-1	.	CASSAGGNEAFF	TGTGCCAGCAGTGCAGGGGGTAATGAAGCTTTCTTT
TRBD1	TRBV3-1/TRBV3-2	TRBJ1-2	.	CASSQTSDRVGEYGYTF	TGTGCCAGCAGCCAGACGTCGGACAGGGTAGGGGAATATGGCTACACCTTC
TRBD1	TRBV7-9	TRBJ2-5	.	CASSLVGTGASQETQYF	TGTGCCAGCAGCTTGGTGGGGACAGGGGCAAGCCAAGAGACCCAGTACTTC
.	TRBV5-1	TRBJ1-1	.	CASSLVRGMNTEAFF	TGCGCCAGCAGCTTGGTCCGGGGAATGAACACTGAAGCTTTCTTT
TRBD1	TRBV6-2/TRBV6-3	TRBJ1-3	few	CASSPGTGNSGNTIYF	TGTGCCAGCAGTCCCGGGACAGGAAACTCTGGAAACACCATATATTTT
.	TRBV28	TRBJ1-1	.	CASSLGLGGTEAFF	TGTGCCAGCAGTTTAGGCCTGGGGGGCACTGAAGCTTTCTTT
TRBD1	TRBV6-4	TRBJ1-5	.	CARYTRDSPEGYSNQPQHF	TGTGCCCGCTATACCAGGGACAGCCCAGAGGGCTATAGCAATCAGCCCCAGCATTTT
.	TRBV7-8	TRBJ2-1	.	CASSLVGLSYNEQFF	TGTGCCAGCAGCTTGGTTGGACTATCCTACAATGAGCAGTTCTTC
.	TRBV6-1	TRBJ1-6	.	CASSENRRVFKSLPLHF	TGTGCCAGCAGTGAAAATAGGAGAGTATTCAAGTCGTTACCCCTCCACTTT
TRBD1	TRBV2	TRBJ1-4	once	CASSEGTDNEKLFF	TGTGCCAGCAGCGAAGGGACAGATAATGAAAAACTGTTTTTT
.	TRBV18	TRBJ1-5	.	CASSPAGVSNQPQHF	TGTGCCAGCTCACCAGCAGGCGTGAGCAATCAGCCCCAGCATTTT
TRBD2	TRBV18	TRBJ2-1	.	CASSPWAPLAGGGGNEQFF	TGTGCCAGCTCACCTTGGGCCCCTTTAGCGGGAGGCGGAGGCAATGAGCAGTTCTTC
TRBD1	TRBV9	TRBJ1-2	.	CASSPRHPRGRDYGYTF	TGTGCCAGCAGCCCCCGACATCCCAGGGGGCGCGACTATGGCTACACCTTC
TRBD2	TRBV5-8	TRBJ2-5	.	CASSLFSGTSVGETQYF	TGTGCCAGCAGCTTATTCTCCGGGACTAGCGTGGGGGAGACCCAGTACTTC
TRBD1	TRBV12-5	TRBJ1-2	.	CASGLVSGTGAYGYTF	TGTGCTAGTGGTTTGGTATCCGGGACAGGGGCCTATGGCTACACCTTC
TRBD2	TRBV7-2	TRBJ2-3	.	CASSLVGFLVGRAEDTQYF	TGTGCCAGCAGCTTAGTGGGGTTCCTAGTCGGGAGGGCGGAAGATACGCAGTATTTT
.	TRBV5-4	TRBJ2-3	.	CASSLGYTYTDTQYF	TGTGCCAGCAGCTTGGGTTACACGTACACAGATACGCAGTATTTT
TRBD1	TRBV6-5	TRBJ1-5	.	CASSYPKDRAYQPQHF	TGTGCCAGCAGTTACCCGAAAGACAGGGCCTATCAGCCCCAGCATTTT
.	TRBV14	TRBJ2-1	.	CASSPGALSYNEQFF	TGTGCCAGCAGCCCAGGGGCCCTCTCCTACAATGAGCAGTTCTTC
.	TRBV29-1	TRBJ2-2	.	CSVVEPKNTGELFF	TGCAGCGTTGTCGAGCCCAAGAACACCGGGGAGCTGTTTTTT
.	TRBV5-1	TRBJ1-6	.	CASSLEGRGGVLGSYNSPLHF	TGCGCCAGCAGCTTGGAAGGACGCGGGGGGGTCCTTGGGTCCTATAATTCACCCCTCCACTTT
.	TRBV28	TRBJ2-1	.	CASTPWPSYNEQFF	TGTGCCAGCACCCCGTGGCCTTCCTACAATGAGCAGTTCTTC
.	TRBV18	TRBJ2-7	.	CASSPSTASYEQYF	TGTGCCAGCTCACCAAGCACAGCTTCCTACGAGCAGTACTTC
TRBD1	TRBV15	TRBJ1-5	.	CATSSRDRGPLSNQPQHF	TGTGCCACCAGCTCCCGGGACAGGGGGCCACTAAGCAATCAGCCCCAGCATTTT
.	TRBV27	TRBJ1-1	.	CASRSSGKNTEAFF	TGTGCCAGCAGGTCCTCAGGGAAGAACACTGAAGCTTTCTTT
TRBD2	TRBV7-8	TRBJ2-7	.	CASSLARLAGNYEQYF	TGTGCCAGCAGCTTAGCCAGACTAGCGGGGAACTACGAGCAGTACTTC
.	TRBV2	TRBJ2-1	once	CASSVLRVLSHEQFF	TGTGCCAGCAGTGTCCTCAGGGTTCTTTCCCATGAGCAGTTCTTC